This T cell receptor beta chain was sequenced for a study of T-cell memory formation after mild COVID-19. About this clonotype: Its antigen is currently unknown.

Study-level findings and limits: The CD4+ clones that contracted clustered mainly within CM and EM, and the CD8+ clones concentrated in EMRA. Memory sampled before infection contained some responding clones, suggesting cross-reactive memory joined. Day 15 to 85 contracting clones showed balanced CD4/CD8; day 15 to 37 expanders favored CD4+.

CDR1 and CDR2 (germline): LGHNA, YNFKEQ. V was pared by 4 bases and J by 8 bases, with 9 bases between. This CDR3 is 13 amino acids long. 5'RACE primed at constant segments yielded TCR alpha and TCR beta cDNA libraries bearing sample barcodes and UMIs. MiXCR was run by TCRdb on the 5' RACE reads, yielding one entry per CDR3 protein. The sample shows under 400,000 distinct CDR3 sequences, 25% to 30% of them seen only once. Specimen: PBMCs or a T cell subset sorted from them (not recorded which). This TCR was sampled from an adult woman who had mild COVID-19 (a few samples of this study predate the infection). Cell type and time point are not known. The V call is TRBV4-2, the J call TRBJ1-6; perhaps TRBD1 as D (5 bases). The CDR3 DNA reads TGTGCCAGCAGCCCCGGGGGTGATTCACCCCTCCACTTT. Protein product: CASSPGGDSPLHF.